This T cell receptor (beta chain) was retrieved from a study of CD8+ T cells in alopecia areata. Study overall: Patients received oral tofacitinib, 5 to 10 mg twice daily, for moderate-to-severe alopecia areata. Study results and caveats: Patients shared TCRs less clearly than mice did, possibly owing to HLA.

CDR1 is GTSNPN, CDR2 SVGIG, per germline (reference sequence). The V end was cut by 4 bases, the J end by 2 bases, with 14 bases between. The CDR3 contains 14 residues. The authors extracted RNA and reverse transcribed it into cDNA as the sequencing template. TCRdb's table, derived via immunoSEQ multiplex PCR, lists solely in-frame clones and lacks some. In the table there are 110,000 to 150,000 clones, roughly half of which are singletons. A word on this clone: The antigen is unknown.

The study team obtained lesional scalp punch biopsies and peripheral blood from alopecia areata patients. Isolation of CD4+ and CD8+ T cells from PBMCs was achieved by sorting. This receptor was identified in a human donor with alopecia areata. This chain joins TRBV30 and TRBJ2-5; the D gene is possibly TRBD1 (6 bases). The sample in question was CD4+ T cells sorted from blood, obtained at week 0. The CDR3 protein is CAWMTWGQQETQYF. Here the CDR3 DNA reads TGTGCCTGGATGACGTGGGGGCAGCAAGAGACCCAGTACTTC.